This TCR beta chain was retrieved from a study of T cell clonotyping in hematopoietic cell transplantation. General study results and limits: After transplant, recipient diversity fell while pathologically expanded clonotypes grew through day 180. Higher Inverse Simpson Index values in graft donor and pretransplant recipient predicted broader posttransplant TCR diversity.

Assay: immunoSEQ multiplex PCR; the TCRdb copy retains only in-frame clones and omits some. Altogether 10,000 to 14,000 clones are present, roughly nine tenths being singletons, with the ten largest covering less than 20%. A remark on this clone: The antigen remains undetermined.

The input for sequencing was PBMCs, taken 100 days after allogeneic stem cell transplant. The TCR originated in a female patient between 55 and 75 years old who had an allogeneic stem cell transplant from an unrelated donor, so the T cells may come from the graft donor. Some clones in this sample may be carry-over from other donors' samples.

The CDR3 protein is CASREATGQGETQYF. The CDR3 DNA reads TGTGCCAGCAGGGAGGCGACAGGGCAGGGAGAGACCCAGTACTTC. This chain joins TRBV5-5 and TRBJ2-5, with 7 bases that match TRBD1. V dropped 5 bases and J dropped 4; count of bases not matched to a gene: 11. The CDR3 covers 15 residues. CDR1 is SGHKS, CDR2 YYEKEE, per germline (reference sequence). Full variable domain (remainder filled in from reference TRBV5-5 and TRBJ2-5): DAGVTQSPTHLIKTRGQQVTLRCSPISGHKSVSWYQQVLGQGPQFIFQYYEKEERGRGNFPDRFSARQFPNYSSELNVNALLLGDSALYLCASREATGQGETQYFGPGTRLLVL.